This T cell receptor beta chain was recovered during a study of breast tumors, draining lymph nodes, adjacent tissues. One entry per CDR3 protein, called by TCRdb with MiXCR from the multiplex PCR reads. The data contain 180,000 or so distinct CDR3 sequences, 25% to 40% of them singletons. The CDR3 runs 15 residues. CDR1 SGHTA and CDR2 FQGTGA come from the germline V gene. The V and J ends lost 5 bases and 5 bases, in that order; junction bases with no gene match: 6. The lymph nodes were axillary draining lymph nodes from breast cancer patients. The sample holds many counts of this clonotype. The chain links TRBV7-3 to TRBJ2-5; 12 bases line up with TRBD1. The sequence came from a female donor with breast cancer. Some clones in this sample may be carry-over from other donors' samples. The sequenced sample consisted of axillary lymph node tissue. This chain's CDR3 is CASSPGTGGLETQYF. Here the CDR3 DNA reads TGTGCCAGCAGCCCCGGGACAGGGGGCTTGGAGACCCAGTACTTC.